The entry below gives a single TCR beta chain sequence along with its context. The record originates from a study of blood T cell repertoires in COVID-19. The CDR3 spans 14 residues. The V gene lost 0 bases and the J gene lost 2 bases, with 6 bases spanning the gap. Germline values: CDR1 SGDLS, CDR2 YYNGEE. TCRdb's table, derived via immunoSEQ multiplex PCR, lists solely in-frame clones and lacks some. The repertoire has approximately 220,000 clones, around 90% of them found once; the top ten carry about 1.3%. Participant age was roughly 18 to 90 years, and participants resided in 24 US areas. Clinical history as reported by participants underpinned cohort assignment.

V and J are TRBV9 and TRBJ1-5; D remains unclear. The sequenced sample consisted of PBMCs or T cells enriched from blood (not recorded which). The receptor was derived from a man aged 30-40 years who had recovered from COVID-19. The CDR3 reads CASSVGGGNQPQHF. CDR3 nucleotide sequence: TGTGCCAGCAGCGTAGGCGGGGGCAATCAGCCCCAGCATTTT.